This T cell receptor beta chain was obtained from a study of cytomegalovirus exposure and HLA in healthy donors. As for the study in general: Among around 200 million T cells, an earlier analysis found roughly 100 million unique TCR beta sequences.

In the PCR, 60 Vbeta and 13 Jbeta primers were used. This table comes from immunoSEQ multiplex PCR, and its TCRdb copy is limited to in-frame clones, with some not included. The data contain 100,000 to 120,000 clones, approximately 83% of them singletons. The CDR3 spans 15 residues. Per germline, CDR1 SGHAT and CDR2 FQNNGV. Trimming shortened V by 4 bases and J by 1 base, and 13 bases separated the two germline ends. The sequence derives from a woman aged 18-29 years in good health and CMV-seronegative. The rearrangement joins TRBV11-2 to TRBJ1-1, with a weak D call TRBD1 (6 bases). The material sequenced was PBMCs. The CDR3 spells CASSSRKQGNTEAFF. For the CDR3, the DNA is TGTGCCAGCAGCTCTAGAAAACAGGGGAACACTGAAGCTTTCTTT.